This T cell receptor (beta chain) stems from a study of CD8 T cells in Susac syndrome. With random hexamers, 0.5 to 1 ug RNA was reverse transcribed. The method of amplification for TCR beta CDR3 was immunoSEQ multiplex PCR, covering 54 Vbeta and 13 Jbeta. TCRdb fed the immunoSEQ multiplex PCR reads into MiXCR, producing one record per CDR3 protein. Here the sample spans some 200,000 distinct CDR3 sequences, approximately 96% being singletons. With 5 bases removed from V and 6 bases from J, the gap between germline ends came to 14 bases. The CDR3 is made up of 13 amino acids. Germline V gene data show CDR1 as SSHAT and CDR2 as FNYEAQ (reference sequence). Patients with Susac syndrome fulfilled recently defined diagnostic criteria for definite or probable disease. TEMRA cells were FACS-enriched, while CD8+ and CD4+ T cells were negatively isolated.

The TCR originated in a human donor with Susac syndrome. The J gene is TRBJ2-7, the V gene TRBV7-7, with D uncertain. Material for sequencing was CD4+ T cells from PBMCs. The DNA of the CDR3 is TGTGCCAGCAGCCCCAAGTCGTTCGGCGAGCAGTACTTC. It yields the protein CASSPKSFGEQYF. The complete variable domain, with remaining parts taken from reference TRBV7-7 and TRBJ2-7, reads GAGVSQSPRYKVTKRGQDVTLRCDPISSHATLYWYQQALGQGPEFLTYFNYEAQPDKSGLPSDRFSAERPEGSISTLTIQRTEQRDSAMYRCASSPKSFGEQYFGPGTRLTVT.